Below, 5 T cell receptor beta chains from the same sample are listed, as sequenced in a study of vaccination and CD4 T cells after COVID-19. Sequencing of DNA taken from cultured CD4+ T cells relied on the Oncomine TCR Beta short-read assay. In TCRdb, the PCR reads were re-called with MiXCR into one record per CDR3 protein. The profile covers more than 15,000 distinct CDR3 sequences, with about 44% appearing a single time and 3% to 4.5% taken by the ten largest. Antigens for these TCRs are unknown. Treatment indicated: approximately nine-day PBMC culture with coronavirus spike peptide pools or control peptides (ViraFEST assay). The sample comprised CD4+ T cells from blood, cultured in vitro. The source of these receptors is a human donor who had recovered from COVID-19.

This chain connects TRBV7-9 to TRBJ1-2; D call uncertain. CDR3 length: 13 residues. Trimming removed 2 bases from V and 3 bases from J, with 7 bases in between. Germline V gene data show CDR1 as SEHNR and CDR2 as FQNEAQ (reference sequence). CDR3 region: CASSLIVDYGYTF. CDR3 sequence (DNA): TGTGCCAGCAGCTTAATTGTGGACTATGGCTACACCTTC.

This clonotype appeared a few times. The chain recombines TRBV20-1 with TRBJ2-3; the D call may be TRBD1 or TRBD2 (6 bases each). V was trimmed by 5 bases and J by 2 bases, leaving 26 bases between them. The CDR3 spans 18 residues. Per germline, CDR1 DFQATT and CDR2 SNEGSKA (reference sequence). CDR3 bases: TGCAGTGCTCGATGGACGCCTGGTATTCGGGGGCACACAGATACGCAGTATTTT. As protein: CSARWTPGIRGHTDTQYF.

The chain recombines TRBV5-1 with TRBJ1-1; D is perhaps TRBD1 (5 bases). V was cut by 5 bases and J by 1 base, with 12 bases left in between. Germline-derived CDR1 and CDR2 are SGHRS and YFSETQ. The CDR3 loop spans 14 amino acids. DNA for the CDR3: TGCGCCAGCAGTCGCGACAGCCCGAACACTGAAGCTTTCTTT. Protein product: CASSRDSPNTEAFF. Complete variable domain (other parts from reference TRBV5-1 and TRBJ1-1): KAGVTQTPRYLIKTRGQQVTLSCSPISGHRSVSWYQQTPGQGLQFLFEYFSETQRNKGNFPGRFSGRQFSNSRSEMNVSTLELGDSALYLCASSRDSPNTEAFFGQGTRLTVV.

This clonotype was counted once. The chain links TRBV3-1 to TRBJ2-7, with 7 nucleotides matching TRBD2. Trimming cost V 3 bases and J 3 bases; bases outside gene matches: 2. Germline V gene data show CDR1 as LGHDT and CDR2 as YNNKEL (reference sequence). The CDR3 loop spans 13 amino acids. The CDR3 sequence: CASSQRTSYEQYF. CDR3 nucleotide sequence: TGTGCCAGCAGCCAGAGGACTAGCTACGAGCAGTACTTC.

The table lists this clonotype with a few counts. The chain uses TRBV18 and TRBJ1-5; maybe TRBD1 (5 bases). CDR1 is KGHSH, CDR2 LQKENI, per germline. The CDR3 is made up of 14 amino acids. V lost 5 bases and J lost 5, with 13 bases in between. CDR3 DNA: TGTGCCAGCTCATCTGCGGACACTTATCAGCCCCAGCATTTT. Translated, it gives CASSSADTYQPQHF.